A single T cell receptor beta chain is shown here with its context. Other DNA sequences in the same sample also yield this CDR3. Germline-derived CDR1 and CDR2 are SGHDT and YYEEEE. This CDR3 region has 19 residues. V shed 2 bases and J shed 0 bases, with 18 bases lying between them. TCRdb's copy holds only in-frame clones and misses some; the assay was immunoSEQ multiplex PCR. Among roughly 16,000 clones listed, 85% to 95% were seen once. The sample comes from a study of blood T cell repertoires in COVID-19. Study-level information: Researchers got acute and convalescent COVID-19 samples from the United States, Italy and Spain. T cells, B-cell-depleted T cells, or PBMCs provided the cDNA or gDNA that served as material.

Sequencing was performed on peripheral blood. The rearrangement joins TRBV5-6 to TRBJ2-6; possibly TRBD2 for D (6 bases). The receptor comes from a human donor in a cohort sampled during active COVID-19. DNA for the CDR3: TGTGCCAGCAGCTTAATGACCGGGTGGGGGGACTCTGGGGCCAACGTCCTGACTTTC. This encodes CASSLMTGWGDSGANVLTF.